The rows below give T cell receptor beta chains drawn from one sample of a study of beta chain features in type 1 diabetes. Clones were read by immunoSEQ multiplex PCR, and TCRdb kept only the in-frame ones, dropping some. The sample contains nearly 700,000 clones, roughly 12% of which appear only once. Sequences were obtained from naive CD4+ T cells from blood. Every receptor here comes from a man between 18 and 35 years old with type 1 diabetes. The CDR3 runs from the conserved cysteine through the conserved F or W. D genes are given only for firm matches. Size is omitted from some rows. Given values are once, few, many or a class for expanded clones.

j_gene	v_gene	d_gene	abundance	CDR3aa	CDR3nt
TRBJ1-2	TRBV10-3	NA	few	CAITRDGQSYGYTF	TGTGCCATCACCCGGGACGGGCAGAGCTATGGCTACACCTTC
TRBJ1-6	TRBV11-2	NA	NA	CASSLVSGTNSPLHF	TGTGCCAGCAGCTTAGTTTCAGGGACGAATTCACCCCTCCACTTT
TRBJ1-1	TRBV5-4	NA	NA	CAGRIQGNTEAFF	TGTGCCGGGAGGATTCAGGGGAACACTGAAGCTTTCTTT
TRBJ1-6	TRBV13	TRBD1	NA	CASSRRQGIINSPLHF	TGTGCCAGCAGCCGACGACAGGGAATTATTAATTCACCCCTCCACTTT
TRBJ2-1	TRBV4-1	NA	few	CASSQGAVPYNEQFF	TGCGCCAGCAGCCAAGGAGCAGTTCCCTACAATGAGCAGTTCTTC
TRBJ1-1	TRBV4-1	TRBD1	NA	CASSQEAGGTEAFF	TGCGCCAGCAGCCAAGAGGCAGGGGGCACTGAAGCTTTCTTT
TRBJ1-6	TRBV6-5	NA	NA	CASSYQSGDNSPLHF	TGTGCCAGCAGTTACCAGTCAGGGGATAATTCACCCCTCCACTTT
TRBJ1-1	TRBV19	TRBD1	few	CASSLRGVGTEAFF	TGTGCCAGTAGCCTCAGGGGGGTCGGCACTGAAGCTTTCTTT
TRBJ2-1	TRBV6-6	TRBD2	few	CASSDSGGTDEQFF	TGTGCCAGCAGTGATAGCGGGGGGACGGATGAGCAGTTCTTC
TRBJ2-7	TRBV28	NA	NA	CASRALGAKASYEQYF	TGTGCCAGCAGAGCTTTAGGGGCCAAGGCCTCCTACGAGCAGTACTTC
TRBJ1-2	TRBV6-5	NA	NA	CASSRQVQYGYTF	TGTGCCAGCAGTCGACAGGTCCAATATGGCTACACCTTC
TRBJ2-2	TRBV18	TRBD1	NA	CASSPGTGILTGELFF	TGTGCCAGCTCACCCGGGACAGGGATTCTCACCGGGGAGCTGTTTTTT
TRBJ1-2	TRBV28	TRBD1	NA	CASLGQGWIGYTF	TGTGCCTCCCTCGGACAGGGGTGGATTGGCTACACCTTC
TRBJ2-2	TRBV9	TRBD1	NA	CASSLTGGVTGELFF	TGTGCCAGCAGCCTCACAGGGGGAGTCACCGGGGAGCTGTTTTTT
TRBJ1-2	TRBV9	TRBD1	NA	CASSVGDTGTGNNYGYTF	TGTGCCAGCAGCGTAGGCGATACCGGGACAGGGAATAACTATGGCTACACCTTC
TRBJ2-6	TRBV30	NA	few	CAWSSDGSSGANVLTF	TGTGCCTGGAGTTCCGACGGGAGCTCTGGGGCCAACGTCCTGACTTTC
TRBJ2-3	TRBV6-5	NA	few	CASSFGSALGDTQYF	TGTGCCAGCAGCTTCGGGTCAGCACTAGGAGATACGCAGTATTTT
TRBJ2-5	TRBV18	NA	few	CASSPRSDQETQYF	TGTGCCAGCTCACCACGCTCAGACCAAGAGACCCAGTACTTC
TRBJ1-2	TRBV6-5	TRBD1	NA	CASRLDGTGANGYTF	TGTGCCAGCAGGCTCGATGGGACAGGGGCTAATGGCTACACCTTC
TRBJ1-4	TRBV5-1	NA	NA	CASSRDPAANEKLFF	TGCGCCAGCAGCCGCGACCCCGCGGCTAATGAAAAACTGTTTTTT
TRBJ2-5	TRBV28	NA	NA	CASTSGETQYF	TGTGCCAGCACCTCCGGGGAGACCCAGTACTTC
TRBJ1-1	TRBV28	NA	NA	CASTSEVYTEAFF	TGTGCCAGCACCTCCGAGGTTTACACTGAAGCTTTCTTT
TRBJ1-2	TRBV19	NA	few	CASSTGFRVGYGYTF	TGTGCCAGTAGTACAGGATTTCGGGTTGGCTATGGCTACACCTTC
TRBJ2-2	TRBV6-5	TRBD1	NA	CASSDRGAGTGELFF	TGTGCCAGCAGCGACAGGGGCGCGGGCACCGGGGAGCTGTTTTTT
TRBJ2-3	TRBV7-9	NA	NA	CASSPEGDTQYF	TGTGCCAGCAGCCCCGAAGGGGATACGCAGTATTTT
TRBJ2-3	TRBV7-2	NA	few	CASSPPGTDTQYF	TGTGCCAGCAGCCCACCCGGGACAGATACGCAGTATTTT
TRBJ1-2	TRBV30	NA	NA	CASGRFRDFNGYTF	TGTGCCTCGGGCCGATTCCGGGACTTCAATGGCTACACCTTC
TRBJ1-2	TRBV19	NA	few	CASIGPRGNYGYTF	TGTGCCAGTATCGGTCCACGGGGGAACTATGGCTACACCTTC
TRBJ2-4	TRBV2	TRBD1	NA	CATRDRGPRDIQYF	TGTGCCACAAGAGACAGGGGGCCGAGGGACATTCAGTACTTC
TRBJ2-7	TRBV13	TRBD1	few	CASSLGDRRTYEQYF	TGTGCCAGCAGCTTAGGGGACAGGAGGACCTACGAGCAGTACTTC
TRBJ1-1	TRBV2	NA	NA	CASSSDRNTEAFF	TGTGCCAGCAGTAGCGACAGGAACACTGAAGCTTTCTTT
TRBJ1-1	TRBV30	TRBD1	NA	CAWSGSDRGLTEAFF	TGTGCCTGGAGTGGGTCGGACAGGGGGCTGACTGAAGCTTTCTTT
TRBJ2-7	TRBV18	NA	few	CASSPIGTGNSYEQYF	TGTGCCAGCTCACCAATCGGGACGGGGAACTCCTACGAGCAGTACTTC
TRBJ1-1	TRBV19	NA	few	CASISPRTVKAEAFF	TGTGCCAGTATATCACCACGGACAGTGAAGGCTGAAGCTTTCTTT
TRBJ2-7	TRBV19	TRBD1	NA	CASSSTGAFYEQYF	TGTGCCAGTAGTAGTACAGGGGCCTTCTACGAGCAGTACTTC
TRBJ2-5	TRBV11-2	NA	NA	CASSPRRVDGTQYF	TGTGCCAGCAGCCCTCGTAGGGTGGATGGGACCCAGTACTTC
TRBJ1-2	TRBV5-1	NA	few	CASSRDSASIGYGYTF	TGCGCCAGCAGCCGGGACTCTGCGAGCATCGGGTATGGCTACACCTTC
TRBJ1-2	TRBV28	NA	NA	CASSPGTLIYGYTF	TGTGCCAGCAGTCCTGGGACCTTAATATATGGCTACACCTTC
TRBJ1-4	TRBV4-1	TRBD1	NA	CASSQDGQGTEKLFF	TGCGCCAGCAGCCAAGATGGACAGGGCACTGAAAAACTGTTTTTT
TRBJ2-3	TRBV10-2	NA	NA	CASSGPGSDTQYF	TGCGCCAGCAGTGGACCCGGTTCAGATACGCAGTATTTT
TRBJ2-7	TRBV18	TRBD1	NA	CASSAQSGTDSYEQYF	TGTGCCAGCTCAGCCCAGTCCGGGACAGATTCCTACGAGCAGTACTTC
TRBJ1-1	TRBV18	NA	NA	CASSSENEAFF	TGTGCCAGCTCCTCAGAGAATGAAGCTTTCTTT
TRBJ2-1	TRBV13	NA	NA	CASSTSSGWAYNEQFF	TGTGCCAGCAGCACCTCTTCAGGGTGGGCCTACAATGAGCAGTTCTTC
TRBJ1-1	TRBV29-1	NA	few	CSATQSWTEAFF	TGCAGCGCGACGCAGAGTTGGACTGAAGCTTTCTTT
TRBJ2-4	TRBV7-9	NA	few	CASSSPRLLNIQYF	TGTGCCAGCAGCTCCCCCCGGCTGTTAAACATTCAGTACTTC
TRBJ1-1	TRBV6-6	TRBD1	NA	CASSYLDRGTEAFF	TGTGCCAGCAGTTACCTTGACAGGGGAACTGAAGCTTTCTTT
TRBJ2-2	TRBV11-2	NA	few	CASSQQYTGELFF	TGTGCCAGCAGCCAACAATACACCGGGGAGCTGTTTTTT
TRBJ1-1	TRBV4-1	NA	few	CASSKVGAATEAFF	TGCGCCAGCAGCAAAGTCGGGGCGGCAACTGAAGCTTTCTTT
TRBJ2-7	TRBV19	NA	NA	CASSLSYSSYEQYF	TGTGCCAGTAGTTTATCTTACAGCTCCTACGAGCAGTACTTC
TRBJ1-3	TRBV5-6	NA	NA	CASSTLGPSGNTIYF	TGTGCCAGCAGCACCCTGGGGCCCTCTGGAAACACCATATATTTT
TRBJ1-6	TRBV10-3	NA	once	CAISGILGQDNSPLHF	TGTGCCATCAGTGGAATATTGGGACAAGATAATTCACCCCTCCACTTT
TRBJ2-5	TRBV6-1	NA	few	CASSEGETQYF	TGTGCCAGCAGTGAAGGGGAGACCCAGTACTTC